These 13 T cell receptor beta chains originate from one sample sequenced in a study of response to subunit inactivated influenza vaccine (dated by TCRdb to between 2017 and 2018). Libraries were made using RT-PCR. TCRdb records Illumina HiSeq 2500 as the sequencer. Clones were called with MiXCR by TCRdb after fastp trimmed the public reads at Q25, and only in-frame beta chains were retained. Entries that share a CDR3 protein sequence are merged under the most common genes and DNA. The sample table shows around 600,000 distinct CDR3 sequences, and approximately 10% are seen once. 9.5% to 12% of the sample goes to the ten largest clones. These data also formed part of another study, on T cells expressing NK-cell markers. The second investigation adds: TCR beta cDNA libraries were prepared using 5'RACE template switching, which introduced a universal primer site and unique molecular identifiers.

The sequencing used PBMCs from blood, collected on the day of vaccination. These receptors were collected from a man aged 50-60 years who received an inactivated influenza vaccine. Donor details come from another sample of the same person, matched by shared clones.

The V call is TRBV20-1, the J call TRBJ2-1; the D gene is possibly TRBD2 (5 bases). Germline V CDR1 and CDR2: DFQATT, SNEGSKA (reference sequence). The CDR3 loop spans 14 amino acids. V lost 3 bases and J 0 bases, leaving 9 bases between the germline ends. The DNA of the CDR3 is TGCAGTGCTAGTAAGCGGAGCTCCTACAATGAGCAGTTCTTC. It specifies CSASKRSSYNEQFF.

The V and J genes are TRBV5-1 and TRBJ2-5, with 7 bases fitting TRBD2. From germline, CDR1 is SGHRS and CDR2 YFSETQ. V was pared by 0 bases and J by 4 bases, with 6 bases of the junction left unmatched. The CDR3 sequence is 15 residues long. The CDR3 is CASSLGTRTLETQYF. The DNA of the CDR3 is TGCGCCAGCAGCTTGGGGACTAGGACACTAGAGACCCAGTACTTC.

CDR3 nucleotide sequence: TGCAGTGCTAGAGGCTATATCGGGGGTGGACGGGGTTCCTACGAGCAGTACTTC. The encoded protein is CSARGYIGGGRGSYEQYF. This chain links TRBV20-1 with TRBJ2-7; tentatively, D is TRBD2 (6 bases). The CDR3 is 18 residues long. Germline V gene lookup returns CDR1 DFQATT and CDR2 SNEGSKA (reference sequence). Trimming shortened V by 1 base and J by 1 base, and 23 bases separated the two germline ends.

The V call is TRBV20-1, the J call TRBJ2-3; 13 bases are a match to TRBD2. The germline V gene encodes CDR1 DFQATT and CDR2 SNEGSKA (reference sequence). The V and J ends lost 4 bases and 8 bases, in that order; junction bases with no gene match: 9. The CDR3 is made up of 15 amino acids. In nucleotides, the CDR3 is TGCAGTGCTAACGGACTAGCGGGGGCCCGGGGTACGCAGTATTTT. Translated, it gives CSANGLAGARGTQYF.

V usage is TRBV20-1 and J usage is TRBJ2-3; D possibly uses TRBD1 or TRBD2 (6 bases each). Trimming cost V 6 bases and J 2 bases, with 12 bases left between them. Germline CDR1 DFQATT, CDR2 SNEGSKA (reference sequence). This CDR3 comprises 13 residues. The chain's CDR3 is CSARRGHTDTQYF. For the CDR3, the DNA is TGCAGTGCCCGACGGGGGCACACAGATACGCAGTATTTT.

The rearrangement joins TRBV12-3 or TRBV12-4 to TRBJ2-2, with TRBD1 as a possible D gene (6 bases). CDR3 length equals 12 residues. V lost 7 bases, J lost 6 bases, and 9 bases lay in between. Here the CDR3 reads CASTQGSGELFF. The DNA for the CDR3 is TGTGCCAGCACCCAGGGGTCCGGGGAGCTGTTTTTT.

The chain has TRBV12-3 or TRBV12-4 and TRBJ1-4, with 7 bases matching TRBD1. The CDR3 is 15 amino acids. V lost 5 bases and J lost 8; bases outside the gene matches: 11. The CDR3 bases are TGTGCCAGCAGTGCAACGACAGGGCCGTGGGAAAAACTGTTTTTT. It encodes CASSATTGPWEKLFF.

This chain's CDR3 is CASSLMGQRNTEAFF. The CDR3 DNA reads TGTGCCAGCAGCCTAATGGGACAGAGGAACACTGAAGCTTTCTTT. This chain joins TRBV7-8 and TRBJ1-1, with 7 bases identical to TRBD1. The length of the CDR3 is 15 residues. With 5 bases clipped from V and 1 base from J, the junction kept 7 bases outside the gene matches. Per germline, CDR1 SGHVS and CDR2 FQNEAQ.

This chain uses TRBV29-1 with TRBJ1-1; no clear D. This CDR3 is built from 10 residues. Germline V gene lookup returns CDR1 SQVTM and CDR2 ANQGSEA. V gave up 8 bases and J gave up 4 bases, with 8 bases separating them. CDR3 DNA: TGCAGCTCTCGTGGCACTGAAGCTTTCTTT. Protein: CSSRGTEAFF.

V usage is TRBV12-3 or TRBV12-4 and J usage is TRBJ1-5; 8 nucleotides align to TRBD1. The CDR3 has 15 residues. After removal of 6 bases from V and 4 bases from J, the junction contained 8 bases not matched to a gene. The CDR3 region is CASRDRGGENQPQHF. As DNA, the CDR3 is TGTGCCAGCAGAGACAGGGGTGGGGAAAATCAGCCCCAGCATTTT.

The V and J genes are TRBV5-5 and TRBJ2-5, with unresolved D. The CDR3 spans 12 residues. CDR1 is SGHKS, CDR2 YYEKEE, per germline (reference sequence). V was trimmed by 4 bases and J by 4 bases, leaving 8 bases between them. The CDR3, as DNA: TGTGCCAGCAGCGCATTCGGAGAGACCCAGTACTTC. Amino acid sequence: CASSAFGETQYF.

This chain joins TRBV6-1 and TRBJ2-2; tentatively, D is TRBD1 (6 bases). Germline V gene lookup returns CDR1 MNHNS and CDR2 SASEGT. The CDR3 is 15 residues long. Deletions cut 5 bases from V and 6 bases from J, with 16 bases between. CDR3 residues: CASSLGAGVAGELFF. The DNA for the CDR3 is TGTGCCAGCAGTCTTGGGGCAGGGGTGGCCGGGGAGCTGTTTTTT.

The chain is built from TRBV18 and TRBJ2-2, with TRBD1 as a possible D gene (6 bases). V was clipped by 3 bases and J by 3 bases, with 11 bases between them. The germline gives CDR1 KGHSH, CDR2 LQKENI. This CDR3 is 15 amino acids long. This CDR3 reads CASSPPRGDTGELFF. CDR3 nucleotide sequence: TGTGCCAGCTCACCCCCCAGGGGTGACACCGGGGAGCTGTTTTTT.